The sequence of this T cell receptor beta chain was determined in a study of T cells in Graves' hyperthyroidism and ophthalmopathy. Amplified TCR beta CDR3 regions came from RNA transcripts. TCR CDR3 underwent first-round RT-PCR with the HTBI primer set. TCRdb ran MiXCR on the multiplex PCR reads and lists one entry per CDR3 protein. The data show about 52,000 distinct CDR3 sequences, less than 60% seen once. Study-wide points: A median 6.5 months before onset, the model predicted ophthalmopathy.

Disease lasting under 3 months, a NOSPECS grade of at least 4, and a Clinical Activity Score of at least 3 were features of the ophthalmopathy patients. Criteria for exclusion of patients were uncontrolled infection, other autoimmune disease, pregnancy or lactation. Out of around 10 ml of fresh peripheral blood came the PBMCs. Turning to this clonotype: Its cognate antigen is unknown. At one boundary the junction diverges from the germline segment, which might be a read error.

The TCR originated in a woman between 50 and 59 years old with Graves' ophthalmopathy. Sequencing was carried out using blood.

The DNA for the CDR3 is TGTGCCAGCTCACGACTAGCGGGAGGCTACGAGCAGTACTTC. Translating gives CASSRLAGGYEQYF. The chain links TRBV10-2 to TRBJ2-7; 13 bases are a match to TRBD2. Germline loops: CDR1 WSHSY, CDR2 SAAADI. The CDR3 is 14 residues long.